This T cell receptor (beta chain) stems from a study of T cell responses to AZD1222 COVID-19 vaccine. Whole-study context: Second doses at about 4 or about 12 weeks were pooled. Notes on the study in general: White British people made up most donors, females outnumbered males, and clonal diversity was possibly underestimated. Just a handful of AZD1222 recipients were seropositive at baseline.

Assay: immunoSEQ multiplex PCR; the TCRdb copy retains only in-frame clones and omits some. The top ten hold around 12% of the sample, which has some 100,000 clones, 80% to 90% seen once. Points on this clone: What it binds is not known.

Trimming at V came to 5 bases and at J to 7 bases, leaving 15 bases not matched to a gene. This CDR3 is 17 amino acids long. CDR1 is SGHTA and CDR2 is FQGNSA in the germline V gene. The chain carries TRBV7-2 and TRBJ2-3; the match to TRBD2 covers 10 bases. This clonotype was obtained from an adult in good health. The material was peripheral blood, obtained on day 0 of AZD1222 vaccination. This CDR3 reads CASSASGGAGGPNTQYF. The CDR3 DNA reads TGTGCCAGCAGCGCCTCCGGTGGAGCGGGAGGGCCAAATACGCAGTATTTT.